The 27 T cell receptor beta chains below come from one sample, sequenced in a study of cytomegalovirus exposure and HLA in healthy donors. Method: immunoSEQ multiplex PCR; TCRdb's copy keeps in-frame clones and lacks some. Among about 260,000 clones listed, about nine tenths were seen once. The sample taken for sequencing was PBMCs. The origin of the receptors is a woman aged 25 to 39 in good health and CMV-seronegative.

V and J are TRBV30 and TRBJ2-3; weak D call: TRBD2 (6 bases). V lost 3 bases to trimming and J lost 4 bases, with 17 bases between them. The CDR3 runs 15 residues. Germline V lookup: CDR1 GTSNPN, CDR2 SVGIG (reference sequence). CDR3 DNA sequence: TGTGCCTGGAGCCTCTTCGTCGGGAGACCAGATACGCAGTATTTT. This sequence encodes CAWSLFVGRPDTQYF. The whole variable domain, remainder taken from reference TRBV30 and TRBJ2-3, is SQTIHQWPATLVQPVGSPLSLECTVEGTSNPNLYWYRQAAGRGLQLLFYSVGIGQISSEVPQNLSASRPQDRQFILSSKKLLLSDSGFYLCAWSLFVGRPDTQYFGPGTRLTVL.

The V call is TRBV28, the J call TRBJ2-7, with unresolved D. This CDR3 comprises 14 residues. Germline CDR1 is MDHEN and CDR2 is SYDVKM. V was clipped by 2 bases and J by 6 bases, with 14 bases between them. CDR3 sequence reads: CASSLPLLPVEQYF. In DNA, the CDR3 is TGTGCCAGCAGTTTACCCCTACTACCGGTCGAGCAGTACTTC.

This clone appeared once. The chain uses TRBV30 and TRBJ2-5; 9 nucleotides line up with TRBD1. Germline trimming cut 3 bases from V and 2 bases from J; bases unmatched to any gene: 7. The CDR3 sequence is 15 residues long. Germline V lookup: CDR1 GTSNPN, CDR2 SVGIG (reference sequence). The CDR3 protein is CAWSMTGGTQETQYF. Written as DNA, the CDR3 is TGTGCCTGGAGCATGACAGGGGGTACACAAGAGACCCAGTACTTC.

The V and J genes are TRBV11-1 and TRBJ1-1, with a possible D match to TRBD1 (5 bases). There are 10 residues in the CDR3. The V end lost 8 bases, the J end lost 11 bases, and 12 bases lay between the germline ends. Germline V gives CDR1 SGHAT, CDR2 FQDESV (reference sequence). The CDR3 reads CASGIGTAFF. As DNA, the CDR3 is TGTGCCAGCGGGATAGGGACGGCTTTCTTT.

This clone came up many times. The rearrangement uses TRBV28 and TRBJ1-3; D is unclear. Trimming removed 10 bases at V and 0 bases at J, with 16 bases between. CDR1 MDHEN and CDR2 SYDVKM come from the germline V gene. The CDR3 consists of 15 residues. The CDR3 spells CAIGAAGPSGNTIYF. The CDR3 bases are TGTGCCATTGGAGCCGCTGGGCCCTCTGGAAACACCATATATTTT.

The chain has TRBV7-2 and TRBJ2-7; 7 nucleotides agree with TRBD2. V was clipped by 2 bases and J by 6 bases; unmatched bases: 7. The germline V gene has CDR1 SGHTA and CDR2 FQGNSA. This CDR3 has 14 amino acids. As DNA, the CDR3 is TGTGCCAGCAGCTTACGGGGGAGGGCGGGCGAGCAGTACTTC. It yields the protein CASSLRGRAGEQYF.

The V call is TRBV27, the J call TRBJ2-1; TRBD2 matches 10 bases. V gave up 5 bases and J gave up 4 bases; unmatched junction bases: 5. The CDR3 runs to 15 residues. The germline gives CDR1 MNHEY, CDR2 SMNVEV (reference sequence). The CDR3 nucleotides are TGTGCCAGCAGTCGAGAGCGGGAGGGATACAATGAGCAGTTCTTC. As protein: CASSREREGYNEQFF.

This clone occurred a few times. The chain is built from TRBV4-2 and TRBJ1-2; TRBD1 is a possible D gene (5 bases). There are 14 residues in the CDR3. Per the germline V gene, CDR1 is LGHNA and CDR2 is YNFKEQ. Trimming pared 1 base from V and 4 bases from J, leaving 10 bases between. In nucleotides, the CDR3 is TGTGCCAGCAGCCAAGTGACGCAGGGCTATGGCTACACCTTC. Its translation: CASSQVTQGYGYTF.

A few counts support this clone. This rearrangement joins TRBV11-2 to TRBJ2-1; 9 bases are shared with TRBD2. Germline CDR1 and CDR2: SGHAT and FQNNGV. The CDR3 covers 16 residues. Trimming at V came to 5 bases and at J to 7 bases, leaving 12 bases not matched to a gene. CDR3 residues: CASSPGGAGGWNEQFF. The DNA of the CDR3 is TGTGCCAGCAGCCCAGGGGGTGCGGGAGGGTGGAATGAGCAGTTCTTC.

This clone was found once. This CDR3 is CASSVAQGTNEKLFF. CDR3 bases: TGTGCCAGCAGCGTAGCTCAGGGGACAAATGAAAAACTGTTTTTT. V usage is TRBV9 and J usage is TRBJ1-4, with D perhaps TRBD1 (6 bases). Trimming shortened V by 0 bases and J by 5 bases, and 11 bases separated the two germline ends. The germline V gene has CDR1 SGDLS and CDR2 YYNGEE. There are 15 residues in the CDR3. Full variable domain (outside the CDR3, taken from reference TRBV9 and TRBJ1-4): DSGVTQTPKHLITATGQRVTLRCSPRSGDLSVYWYQQSLDQGLQFLIQYYNGEERAKGNILERFSAQQFPDLHSELNLSSLELGDSALYFCASSVAQGTNEKLFFGSGTQLSVL.

The genes are TRBV9 and TRBJ1-2; 9 nucleotides match TRBD1. This CDR3 is 14 amino acids long. V shed 3 bases and J 8 bases; nucleotides not matched to a gene: 8. CDR1 and CDR2 from the germline V gene are SGDLS and YYNGEE. CDR3 in amino acids: CASSGPGQGRGYTF. CDR3 sequence (DNA): TGTGCCAGCAGCGGGCCGGGACAGGGCCGAGGCTACACCTTC.

The V gene is TRBV25-1, the J gene TRBJ2-1; 7 bases agree with TRBD1. With V trimmed by 5 bases and J by 4 bases, 11 bases remained unmatched. CDR3 size: 16 residues. The germline gives CDR1 MGHDK, CDR2 SYGVNS. The chain's CDR3 is CASSQNRGRSYNEQFF. In DNA form, the CDR3 reads TGTGCCAGCAGTCAAAACAGGGGTAGGTCTTACAATGAGCAGTTCTTC.

The sample holds one count of this clone. The chain joins TRBV27 to TRBJ1-5; 8 positions agree with TRBD1. Trimming at V came to 5 bases and at J to 2 bases, leaving 8 bases not matched to a gene. The CDR3 has 16 amino acids. CDR1 and CDR2 from the germline V gene are MNHEY and SMNVEV (reference sequence). The CDR3 DNA follows: TGTGCCAGCAGTCACCGTCCGGGACAGGGCAATCAGCCCCAGCATTTT. Its protein product is CASSHRPGQGNQPQHF.

This clone came up a few times. This chain connects TRBV28 to TRBJ2-7; TRBD1 or TRBD2 may be the D gene (7 bases each). The CDR3 is made up of 15 amino acids. The V and J ends lost 3 bases and 7 bases respectively, with 19 bases between them. Per the germline V gene, CDR1 is MDHEN and CDR2 is SYDVKM. The CDR3 coding sequence is TGTGCCAGCAGTTTCCCCGCAGGGGGGAGGGGAGAGCAGTACTTC. Translated: CASSFPAGGRGEQYF.

This clone was observed once. This CDR3 is also generated by other DNA sequences in the sample. The rearrangement joins TRBV29-1 to TRBJ2-1; 9 bases match TRBD2. J lost 6 bases, V lost 3 bases, and 0 bases had no gene match. The CDR3 is 12 residues long. The germline gives CDR1 SQVTM, CDR2 ANQGSEA. CDR3: CSVERGGNEQFF. The CDR3, as DNA: TGCAGCGTTGAGCGGGGGGGCAATGAGCAGTTCTTC.

In DNA form, the CDR3 reads TGTGCCAGCATCCGGGACGACCGGGGTGGTGAGCAGTTCTTC. As protein: CASIRDDRGGEQFF. This chain uses TRBV28 with TRBJ2-1; the D gene could be TRBD1 or TRBD2 (5 bases each). Per the germline V gene, CDR1 is MDHEN and CDR2 is SYDVKM. The CDR3 covers 14 residues. The V and J ends lost 7 bases and 9 bases respectively, with 19 bases between them.

This chain uses TRBV28 with TRBJ2-7; TRBD1 matches 9 bases. Trimming took 5 bases from V and 5 from J; bases not matched to a gene: 10. The CDR3 is made up of 15 amino acids. Germline V CDR1 and CDR2: MDHEN, SYDVKM. CDR3 loop: CASSPQGTGRHEQYF. The CDR3, as DNA: TGTGCCAGCAGTCCCCAGGGGACAGGGCGACACGAGCAGTACTTC. The entire variable domain, with the rest obtained from reference TRBV28 and TRBJ2-7, is as follows: DVKVTQSSRYLVKRTGEKVFLECVQDMDHENMFWYRQDPGLGLRLIYFSYDVKMKEKGDIPEGYSVSREKKERFSLILESASTNQTSMYLCASSPQGTGRHEQYFGPGTRLTVT.

As regards this clone: The same CDR3 can be traced to other DNA sequences in this sample. The chain links TRBV27 to TRBJ2-3; D gene uncertain. V lost 3 bases, J lost 5 bases, and 3 bases lay in between. CDR3 length: 11 amino acids. Germline-derived CDR1 and CDR2 are MNHEY and SMNVEV (reference sequence). The CDR3 nucleotides are TGTGCCAGCAGTTTGGGAGATACGCAGTATTTT. Its translation is CASSLGDTQYF.

This chain connects TRBV11-2 to TRBJ2-7, with 7 nucleotides matching TRBD1. The germline CDR1 and CDR2 sequences are SGHAT and FQNNGV. This CDR3 contains 13 residues. V lost 3 bases, J lost 7 bases, and 6 bases stayed unmatched. The CDR3 protein is CASSFQGGGEQYF. The CDR3 DNA sequence: TGTGCCAGCAGCTTTCAAGGGGGCGGAGAGCAGTACTTC.

The chain links TRBV6-5 to TRBJ2-7, with a possible D match to TRBD2 (6 bases). Germline CDR1 and CDR2: MNHEY and SVGAGI. The CDR3 is 15 amino acids. Trimming took off 0 bases at V and 7 bases at J, with 16 bases between the two ends. CDR3 nucleotide sequence: TGTGCCAGCAGTTACTCTCCTAGCACTGGGGGGGAGCAGTACTTC. This encodes CASSYSPSTGGEQYF.

This chain connects TRBV9 to TRBJ2-2, with TRBD2 identical over 12 bases. CDR1 is SGDLS, CDR2 YYNGEE, per germline. CDR3 length: 19 residues. Losses at the gene ends were 1 base for V and 9 bases for J; bases not matched to a gene: 16. CDR3 sequence (DNA): TGTGCCAGCAGCGTATCGACTAGCGGGAGTTCGGGGTCTTCGTGGGAGCTGTTTTTT. Its translation: CASSVSTSGSSGSSWELFF.

This chain uses TRBV11-3 with TRBJ2-1; D unresolved. Trimming took 2 bases from V and 3 from J, leaving 5 bases between them. This CDR3 has 13 amino acids. Looked up from germline, CDR1 is SGHNT and CDR2 is YENEEA. CDR3 nucleotide sequence: TGTGCCAGCAGCTTATATGGCTACAATGAGCAGTTCTTC. This encodes CASSLYGYNEQFF.

The chain joins TRBV4-3 to TRBJ2-2; 7 bases align to TRBD2. This CDR3 has 15 residues. Germline CDR1 and CDR2: LGHNA and YSLEER. Trimming at V came to 1 base and at J to 7 bases, leaving 6 bases not matched to a gene. The CDR3 bases are TGCGCCAGCAGCCAAGGGTGGGAGGGCGTCGGGGAGCTGTTTTTT. Its protein product is CASSQGWEGVGELFF.

This sequence joins TRBV6-4 and TRBJ2-3, with 7 bases fitting TRBD1. Germline assignment: CDR1 MRHNA and CDR2 SNTAGT. This CDR3 is 15 amino acids long. V lost 0 bases to trimming and J lost 4 bases; unmatched junction nucleotides: 4. The CDR3 loop is CASSDSAGGADTQYF. CDR3 coding DNA: TGTGCCAGCAGTGACTCAGCAGGGGGAGCAGATACGCAGTATTTT.

For this clone: The sample carries other DNA sequences with the same CDR3. V and J are TRBV6-5 and TRBJ2-7, with a tentative D call TRBD2 (6 bases). The CDR3 has 14 amino acids. Germline CDR1 MNHEY, CDR2 SVGAGI. Deletions cut 0 bases from V and 1 base from J, with 7 bases between. The CDR3 bases are TGTGCCAGCAGTTACTCTGGAGGGTCCTACGAGCAGTACTTC. Encoded protein: CASSYSGGSYEQYF.

The chain joins TRBV19 to TRBJ2-5; TRBD2 matches 9 bases. CDR1 is LNHDA, CDR2 SQIVND, per germline (reference sequence). The junction had 8 bases not matched to a gene; V was cut back by 3 bases and J by 6 bases. The length of the CDR3 is 15 residues. In DNA form, the CDR3 reads TGTGCCAGTAGTATGATTAGCGGGAGTCAGCAGACCCAGTACTTC. It translates to CASSMISGSQQTQYF.

This chain uses TRBV9 with TRBJ2-7, with TRBD2 matching 7 bases. V lost 2 bases to trimming and J lost 5 bases; unmatched junction nucleotides: 7. The germline V gene has CDR1 SGDLS and CDR2 YYNGEE. The CDR3 sequence is 14 residues long. CDR3 region: CASSVGGSTDEQYF. CDR3 DNA: TGTGCCAGCAGCGTTGGCGGGAGTACAGACGAGCAGTACTTC.